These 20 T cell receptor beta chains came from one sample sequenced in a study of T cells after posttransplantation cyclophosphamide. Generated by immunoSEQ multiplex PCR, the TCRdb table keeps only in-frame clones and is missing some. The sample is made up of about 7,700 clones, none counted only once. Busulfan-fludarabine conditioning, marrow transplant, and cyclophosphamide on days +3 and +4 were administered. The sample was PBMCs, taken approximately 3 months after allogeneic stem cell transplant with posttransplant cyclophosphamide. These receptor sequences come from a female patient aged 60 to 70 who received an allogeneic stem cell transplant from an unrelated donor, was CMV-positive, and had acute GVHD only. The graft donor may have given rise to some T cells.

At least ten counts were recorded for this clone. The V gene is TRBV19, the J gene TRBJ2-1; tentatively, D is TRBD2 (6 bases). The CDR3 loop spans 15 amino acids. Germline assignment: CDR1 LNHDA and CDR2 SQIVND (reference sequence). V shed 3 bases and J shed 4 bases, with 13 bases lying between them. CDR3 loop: CASSMISGFYNEQFF. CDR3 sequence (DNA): TGTGCCAGTAGTATGATCAGCGGGTTTTACAATGAGCAGTTCTTC.

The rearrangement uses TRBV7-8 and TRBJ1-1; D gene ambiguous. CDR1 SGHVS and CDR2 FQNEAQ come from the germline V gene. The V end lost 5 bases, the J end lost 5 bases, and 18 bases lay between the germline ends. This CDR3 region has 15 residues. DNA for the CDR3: TGTGCCAGCAGCCAAAACGGCGGGTCGGGAACTGAAGCTTTCTTT. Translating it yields CASSQNGGSGTEAFF.

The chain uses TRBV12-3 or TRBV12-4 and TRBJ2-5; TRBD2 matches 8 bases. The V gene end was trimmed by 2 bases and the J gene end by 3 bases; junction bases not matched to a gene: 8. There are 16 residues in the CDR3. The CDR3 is CASSLTGAGGKETQYF. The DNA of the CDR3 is TGTGCCAGCAGTTTAACGGGTGCGGGGGGAAAAGAGACCCAGTACTTC.

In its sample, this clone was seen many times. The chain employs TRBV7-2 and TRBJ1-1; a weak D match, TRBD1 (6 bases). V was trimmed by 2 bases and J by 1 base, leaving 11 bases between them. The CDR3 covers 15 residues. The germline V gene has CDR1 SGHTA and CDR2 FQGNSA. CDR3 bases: TGTGCCAGCAGCTTAATCGGGGGGGCGAACACTGAAGCTTTCTTT. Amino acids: CASSLIGGANTEAFF.

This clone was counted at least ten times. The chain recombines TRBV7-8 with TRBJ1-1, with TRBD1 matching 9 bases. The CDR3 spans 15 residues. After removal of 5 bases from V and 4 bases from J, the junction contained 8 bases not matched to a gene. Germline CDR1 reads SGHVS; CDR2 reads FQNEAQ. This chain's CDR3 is CASSTGQGRGTEAFF. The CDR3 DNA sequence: TGTGCCAGCAGCACGGGACAGGGTCGAGGCACTGAAGCTTTCTTT.

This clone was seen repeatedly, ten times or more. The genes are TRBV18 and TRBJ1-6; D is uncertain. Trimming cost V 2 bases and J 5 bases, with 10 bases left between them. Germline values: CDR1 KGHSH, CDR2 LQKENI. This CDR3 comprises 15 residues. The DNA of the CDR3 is TGTGCCAGCTCACCAGGGCGGGAGGATAATTCACCCCTCCACTTT. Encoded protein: CASSPGREDNSPLHF.

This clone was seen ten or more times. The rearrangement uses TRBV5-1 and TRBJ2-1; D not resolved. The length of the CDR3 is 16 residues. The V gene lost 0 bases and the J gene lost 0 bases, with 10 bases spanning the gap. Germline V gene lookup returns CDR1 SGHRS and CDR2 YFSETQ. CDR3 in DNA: TGCGCCAGCAGCTTGGCCGCAGGCAGCTCCTACAATGAGCAGTTCTTC. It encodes CASSLAAGSSYNEQFF.

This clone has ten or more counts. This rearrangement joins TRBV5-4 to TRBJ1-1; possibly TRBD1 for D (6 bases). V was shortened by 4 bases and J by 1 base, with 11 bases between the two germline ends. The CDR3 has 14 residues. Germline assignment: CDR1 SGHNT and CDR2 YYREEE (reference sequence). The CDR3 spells CASSQGQTNTEAFF. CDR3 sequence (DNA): TGTGCCAGCAGCCAAGGACAGACGAACACTGAAGCTTTCTTT.

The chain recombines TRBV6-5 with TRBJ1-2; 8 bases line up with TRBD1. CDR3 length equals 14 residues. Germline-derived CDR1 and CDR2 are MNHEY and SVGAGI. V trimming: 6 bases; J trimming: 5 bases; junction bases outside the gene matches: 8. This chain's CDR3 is CASSYQQGGYGYTF. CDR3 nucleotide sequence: TGTGCCAGCAGCTATCAACAGGGGGGGTATGGCTACACCTTC.

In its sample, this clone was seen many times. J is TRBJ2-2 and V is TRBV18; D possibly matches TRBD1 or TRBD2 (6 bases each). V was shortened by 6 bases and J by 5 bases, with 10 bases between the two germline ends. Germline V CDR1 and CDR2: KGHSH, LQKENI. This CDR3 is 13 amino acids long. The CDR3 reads CASSGGGTGELFF. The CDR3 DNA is TGTGCCAGCTCCGGAGGGGGTACCGGGGAGCTGTTTTTT.

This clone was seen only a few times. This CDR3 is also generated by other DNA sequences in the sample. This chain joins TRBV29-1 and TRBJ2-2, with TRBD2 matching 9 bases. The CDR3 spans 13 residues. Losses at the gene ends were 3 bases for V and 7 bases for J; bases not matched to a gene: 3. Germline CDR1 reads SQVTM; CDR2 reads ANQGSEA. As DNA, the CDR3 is TGCAGCGTTGAGGCGGGAGGGCACGGGGAGCTGTTTTTT. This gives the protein CSVEAGGHGELFF.

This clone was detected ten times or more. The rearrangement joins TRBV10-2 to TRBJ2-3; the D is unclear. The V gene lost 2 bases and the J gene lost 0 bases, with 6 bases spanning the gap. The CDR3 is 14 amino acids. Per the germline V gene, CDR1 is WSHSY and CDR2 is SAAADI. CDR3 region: CASSEAGSTDTQYF. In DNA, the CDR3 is TGCGCCAGCAGTGAGGCCGGGAGCACAGATACGCAGTATTTT.

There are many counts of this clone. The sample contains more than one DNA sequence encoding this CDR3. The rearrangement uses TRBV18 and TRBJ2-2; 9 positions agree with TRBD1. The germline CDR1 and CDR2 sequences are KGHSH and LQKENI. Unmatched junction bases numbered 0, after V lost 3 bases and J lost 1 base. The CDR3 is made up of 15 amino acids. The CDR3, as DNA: TGTGCCAGCTCACCGGGACAGGGGAACACCGGGGAGCTGTTTTTT. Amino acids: CASSPGQGNTGELFF.

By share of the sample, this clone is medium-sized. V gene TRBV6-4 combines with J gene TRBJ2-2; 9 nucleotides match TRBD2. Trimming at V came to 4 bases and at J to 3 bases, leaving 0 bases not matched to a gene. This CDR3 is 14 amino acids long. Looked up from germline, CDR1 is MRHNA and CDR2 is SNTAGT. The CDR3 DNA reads TGTGCCAGCAGTGGACTAGCGGACACCGGGGAGCTGTTTTTT. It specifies CASSGLADTGELFF.

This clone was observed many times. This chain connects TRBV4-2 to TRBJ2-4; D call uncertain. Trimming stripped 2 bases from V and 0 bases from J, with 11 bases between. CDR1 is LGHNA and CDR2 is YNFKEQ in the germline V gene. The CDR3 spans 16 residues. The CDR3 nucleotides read TGTGCCAGCAGCCAAACCCAGTCTGCAGCCAAAAACATTCAGTACTTC. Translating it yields CASSQTQSAAKNIQYF.

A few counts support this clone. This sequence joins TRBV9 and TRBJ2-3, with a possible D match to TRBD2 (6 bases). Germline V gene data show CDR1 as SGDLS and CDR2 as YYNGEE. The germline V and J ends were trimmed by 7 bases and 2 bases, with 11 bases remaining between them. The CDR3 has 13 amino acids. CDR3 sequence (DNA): TGTGCCAGCGGGGGGTTTAACACAGATACGCAGTATTTT. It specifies CASGGFNTDTQYF.

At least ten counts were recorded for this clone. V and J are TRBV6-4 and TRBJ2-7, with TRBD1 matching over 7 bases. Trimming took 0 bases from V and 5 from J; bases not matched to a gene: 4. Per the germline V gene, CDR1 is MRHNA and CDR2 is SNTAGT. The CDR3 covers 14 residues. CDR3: CASSDSHRGHEQYF. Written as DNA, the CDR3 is TGTGCCAGCAGTGACTCACACAGGGGCCACGAGCAGTACTTC.

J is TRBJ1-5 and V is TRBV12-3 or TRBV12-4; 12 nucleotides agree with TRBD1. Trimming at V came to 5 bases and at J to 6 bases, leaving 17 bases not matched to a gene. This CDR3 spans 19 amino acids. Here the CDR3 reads CASSPSSGTGGLVGQPQHF. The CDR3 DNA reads TGTGCCAGCAGTCCGTCGTCCGGGACAGGGGGCCTAGTAGGTCAGCCCCAGCATTTT.

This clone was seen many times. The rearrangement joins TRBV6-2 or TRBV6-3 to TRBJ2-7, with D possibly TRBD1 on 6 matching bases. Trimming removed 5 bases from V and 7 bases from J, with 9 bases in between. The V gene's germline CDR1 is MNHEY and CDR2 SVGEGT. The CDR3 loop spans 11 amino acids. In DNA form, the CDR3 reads TGTGCCAGCAGTCAACAGGGAGAGCAGTACTTC. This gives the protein CASSQQGEQYF.

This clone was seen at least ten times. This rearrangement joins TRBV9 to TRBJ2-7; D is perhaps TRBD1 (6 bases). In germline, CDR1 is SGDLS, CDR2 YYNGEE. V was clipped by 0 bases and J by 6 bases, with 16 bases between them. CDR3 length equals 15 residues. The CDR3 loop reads CASSVGAGAKREQYF. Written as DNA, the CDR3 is TGTGCCAGCAGCGTAGGTGCAGGGGCAAAGCGCGAGCAGTACTTC.